One and the same sample provided the 27 T cell receptor beta chains below, sequenced in a study of regulatory T cells in long-lasting Graves disease. Building of the TCR beta libraries involved iRepertoire HTBI primers and Arm-PCR of CDR3 regions. TCRdb re-called the multiplex PCR reads with MiXCR, one entry per CDR3 protein. The sample records over 350,000 distinct CDR3 sequences, around 13% being singletons. Time point described: newly diagnosed GD, antithyroid drugs for less than 3 months. The TCR library was made from RNA that had been extracted from PBMCs in TRIzol. These data were also filed under a second study, of T cells in Graves' hyperthyroidism and ophthalmopathy.

Source: peripheral blood mononuclear cells (PBMCs), taken at new diagnosis, from a patient treated with antithyroid drugs. Receptors were obtained from a woman aged 45-60 years with Graves disease.

This clonotype was observed a few times. V gene TRBV6-1 combines with J gene TRBJ2-7, with TRBD2 matching 12 bases. The V and J ends lost 10 bases and 3 bases, in that order; junction bases with no gene match: 16. This CDR3 is built from 17 residues. The germline V gene encodes CDR1 MNHNS and CDR2 SASEGT. CDR3: CATKALASGRGSYEQYF. DNA for the CDR3: TGTGCCACCAAAGCGTTGGCTAGCGGGAGGGGAAGCTACGAGCAGTACTTC.

The table lists this clonotype with a few counts. This chain links TRBV4-1 with TRBJ2-5; no clear D gene. The CDR3 is made up of 14 amino acids. Germline CDR1 MGHRA, CDR2 YSYEKL. V was shortened by 2 bases and J by 5 bases, with 12 bases between the two germline ends. The CDR3 sequence is CASSQRVLEETQYF. The CDR3 DNA follows: TGCGCCAGCAGCCAACGTGTCTTGGAGGAGACCCAGTACTTC.

The chain employs TRBV9 and TRBJ2-2; possibly TRBD2 for D (6 bases). Germline V gene data show CDR1 as SGDLS and CDR2 as YYNGEE. Trimming removed 0 bases at V and 6 bases at J, with 9 bases between. The CDR3 loop spans 14 amino acids. The CDR3: CASSVEGGAGELFF. For the CDR3, the DNA is TGTGCCAGCAGCGTAGAAGGAGGGGCCGGGGAGCTGTTTTTT.

This clonotype showed up just a few times. This chain uses TRBV7-9 with TRBJ2-5, with D tentatively TRBD2 (5 bases). CDR3 length: 15 residues. Germline-derived CDR1 and CDR2 are SEHNR and FQNEAQ (reference sequence). V lost 1 base and J 4 bases, leaving 13 bases between the germline ends. CDR3 sequence: CASSLGSGLGETQYF. The CDR3 bases are TGTGCCAGCAGCTTAGGGTCGGGGTTAGGAGAGACCCAGTACTTC.

At least ten counts were recorded for this clonotype. The chain links TRBV27 to TRBJ2-7; TRBD1 matches 8 bases. CDR3 size: 14 residues. The V and J ends lost 5 bases and 4 bases, in that order; junction bases with no gene match: 7. Germline V gene data show CDR1 as MNHEY and CDR2 as SMNVEV (reference sequence). The CDR3 loop is CASSPTDRVYEQYF. In DNA form, the CDR3 reads TGTGCCAGCAGTCCGACGGACAGGGTATACGAGCAGTACTTC.

The rearrangement joins TRBV5-6 to TRBJ1-5, with D perhaps matching TRBD1 (5 bases). This CDR3 is 19 amino acids long. V lost 4 bases and J 2 bases, leaving 25 bases between the germline ends. From germline, CDR1 is SGHDT and CDR2 YYEEEE. The CDR3 loop reads CASSSYDDSRVGGNQPQHF. DNA for the CDR3: TGTGCCAGCAGCAGCTACGACGACAGTCGGGTTGGCGGCAATCAGCCCCAGCATTTT.

Remarks on this clonotype: Since a much larger clone is just one base distant, this may be a read error. V and J are TRBV27 and TRBJ1-1, with 7 bases fitting TRBD1. The CDR3 covers 14 residues. V gave up 3 bases and J gave up 1 base; unmatched junction bases: 2. CDR1 is MNHEY and CDR2 is SMNVEV in the germline V gene (reference sequence). Here the CDR3 reads CASSFQGENTEAFF. DNA for the CDR3: TGTGCCAGCAGTTTCCAGGGGGAGAACACTGAAGCTTTCTTT.

This clonotype was counted a few times. The gene calls are TRBV18 and TRBJ2-3, with a possible D match to TRBD1 (5 bases). Per germline, CDR1 KGHSH and CDR2 LQKENI. The CDR3 contains 15 residues. Between the trimmed V and J ends, which lost 2 bases and 3 bases, there was a span of 12 bases. The CDR3 sequence: CASSPWGRLTDTQYF. DNA of the CDR3: TGTGCCAGCTCACCATGGGGCAGATTAACAGATACGCAGTATTTT.

This clonotype was detected many times. The rearrangement joins TRBV7-9 to TRBJ2-7; 13 positions match TRBD2. This CDR3 comprises 15 residues. The germline gives CDR1 SEHNR, CDR2 FQNEAQ (reference sequence). V was clipped by 1 base and J by 5 bases; unmatched bases: 2. The CDR3 here is CASSLGGLAGNEQYF. The CDR3 coding sequence is TGTGCCAGCAGCTTAGGGGGACTAGCGGGAAACGAGCAGTACTTC. The full variable domain, completed using reference TRBV7-9 and TRBJ2-7, is DTGVSQNPRHKITKRGQNVTFRCDPISEHNRLYWYRQTLGQGPEFLTYFQNEAQLEKSRLLSDRFSAERPKGSFSTLEIQRTEQGDSAMYLCASSLGGLAGNEQYFGPGTRLTVT.

This chain connects TRBV9 to TRBJ1-4; TRBD1 aligns across 8 bases. The germline V gene encodes CDR1 SGDLS and CDR2 YYNGEE. This CDR3 comprises 14 residues. J lost 7 bases, V lost 4 bases, and 6 bases had no gene match. Here the CDR3 reads CASSKGQGGEKLFF. The CDR3 DNA reads TGTGCCAGCAGCAAAGGACAGGGAGGTGAAAAACTGTTTTTT.

This clonotype was seen ten or more times. The chain is built from TRBV20-1 and TRBJ2-7, with 9 bases that match TRBD2. The CDR3 covers 15 residues. Germline values: CDR1 DFQATT, CDR2 SNEGSKA (reference sequence). V was clipped by 0 bases and J by 4 bases; unmatched bases: 7. In DNA form, the CDR3 reads TGCAGTGCTAGAGACCCACTAGCGGGCGGTTACGAGCAGTACTTC. Amino acid sequence: CSARDPLAGGYEQYF.

This sequence joins TRBV28 and TRBJ2-1; the D gene is possibly TRBD2 (6 bases). There are 16 residues in the CDR3. V was pared by 7 bases and J by 1 base, with 17 bases between. Germline V gives CDR1 MDHEN, CDR2 SYDVKM. CDR3 sequence reads: CASTSGGTPSYNEQFF. CDR3 bases: TGTGCCAGCACCTCGGGTGGGACTCCTTCCTACAATGAGCAGTTCTTC.

With regard to this clonotype: A far larger clone differs by one base, so this is likely a read error. CDR3 sequence reads: CASSLVAGSLYNEQYF. The CDR3, as DNA: TGTGCCAGCAGCTTAGTGGCTGGGTCGCTCTACAATGAGCAGTACTTC. The chain has TRBV5-1 and TRBJ2-1; D gene uncertain. The J call is in doubt because the DNA end fits TRBJ2-7 better. Germline V CDR1 and CDR2: SGHRS, YFSETQ. The CDR3 has 16 amino acids.

This clonotype was counted a single time. The V gene is TRBV19, the J gene TRBJ2-3; D might be TRBD1 (7 bases). This CDR3 region has 14 residues. Trimming cost V 6 bases and J 6 bases, with 16 bases left between them. The germline CDR1 and CDR2 sequences are LNHDA and SQIVND (reference sequence). This CDR3 reads CASSNQGGPDTQYF. The CDR3 coding sequence is TGTGCCAGTAGCAATCAGGGGGGTCCGGATACGCAGTATTTT.

A remark on this clonotype: A single base separates this from a much larger clone, so it may be a read error. This chain links TRBV6-1 with TRBJ2-6; no firm D call. V was cut by 2 bases and J by 1 base, with 18 bases left in between. The germline gives CDR1 MNHNS, CDR2 SASEGT. This CDR3 contains 19 residues. The CDR3 loop is CASSEIWPGHGSGANVLTF. The CDR3 bases are TGTGCCAGCAGTGAAATTTGGCCAGGCCACGGGTCTGGGGCCAACGTCCTGACTTTC.

This clonotype was observed many times. This chain links TRBV30 with TRBJ2-1; D call uncertain. The CDR3 contains 17 residues. Germline V gene lookup returns CDR1 GTSNPN and CDR2 SVGIG (reference sequence). V lost 3 bases and J 0 bases, leaving 18 bases between the germline ends. The CDR3 protein is CAWRAPRARSSYNEQFF. In nucleotides, the CDR3 is TGTGCCTGGAGAGCGCCGAGAGCGCGAAGCTCCTACAATGAGCAGTTCTTC.

The table lists this clonotype with many counts. V gene TRBV28 combines with J gene TRBJ1-1, with D possibly being TRBD1 (5 bases). CDR1 and CDR2 (germline): MDHEN, SYDVKM. The CDR3 is 13 residues long. The ends were cut back, 7 bases at V and 4 bases at J, with 13 bases in the middle. The CDR3 nucleotides are TGTGCCAGCAAAGGGGTGGAGAGCACTGAAGCTTTCTTT. Protein sequence: CASKGVESTEAFF.

Written as DNA, the CDR3 is TGTGCCAGCAGCGAACAGGAGAACACTGAAGCTTTCTTT. This gives the protein CASSEQENTEAFF. The V and J genes are TRBV6-4 and TRBJ1-1; D might be TRBD1 (5 bases). CDR1 is MRHNA, CDR2 SNTAGT, per germline. CDR3 size: 13 residues. Trimming removed 6 bases from V and 1 base from J, with 9 bases in between.

This clonotype occurred many times. The J gene is TRBJ2-7, the V gene TRBV28, with TRBD2 matching over 8 bases. The CDR3 runs to 15 residues. CDR1 and CDR2 (germline): MDHEN, SYDVKM. V trimming: 3 bases; J trimming: 6 bases; junction bases outside the gene matches: 10. DNA for the CDR3: TGTGCCAGCAGTTTCGGTTGGCGGGGGGTACTCGAGCAGTACTTC. Its protein product is CASSFGWRGVLEQYF.

This chain uses TRBV27 with TRBJ1-2, with a possible D match to TRBD1 (5 bases). The germline V and J ends were trimmed by 6 bases and 4 bases, with 24 bases remaining between them. The germline CDR1 and CDR2 sequences are MNHEY and SMNVEV (reference sequence). The CDR3 loop spans 17 amino acids. As DNA, the CDR3 is TGTGCCAGCAGATCGAAAAACTCGGACAAGCCTGCCTATGGCTACACCTTC. Protein sequence: CASRSKNSDKPAYGYTF.

This chain uses TRBV6-2 or TRBV6-3 with TRBJ2-7; 7 bases agree with TRBD2. Germline CDR1 reads MNHEY; CDR2 reads SVGEGT. With V trimmed by 5 bases and J by 2 bases, 12 bases remained unmatched. This CDR3 is built from 16 residues. DNA of the CDR3: TGTGCCAGCAGTGAAAGTCGCGGGGGAGGTACCTACGAGCAGTACTTC. Protein: CASSESRGGGTYEQYF.

This clonotype appeared many times. This chain links TRBV12-3 or TRBV12-4 with TRBJ2-7, with D unclear. This CDR3 comprises 14 residues. V shed 7 bases and J shed 4 bases, with 17 bases lying between them. The CDR3 DNA reads TGTGCCAGCACCTTCACGCCAGGAGTGTACGAGCAGTACTTC. Translating gives CASTFTPGVYEQYF.

This clonotype occurred many times. The chain has TRBV2 and TRBJ2-7; 7 positions agree with TRBD1. Germline loops: CDR1 SNHLY, CDR2 FYNNEI. V shed 8 bases, J shed 7 bases, and the junction held 17 bases outside the gene matches. The CDR3 sequence is 15 residues long. The CDR3 loop reads CASRTGIAGPVEQYF. The CDR3 DNA follows: TGTGCCAGCCGGACAGGAATTGCGGGCCCGGTAGAGCAGTACTTC.

At least ten counts were recorded for this clonotype. V is TRBV28 and J is TRBJ2-7, with 8 nucleotides matching TRBD2. Germline CDR1 is MDHEN and CDR2 is SYDVKM. The CDR3 has 13 amino acids. V lost 6 bases, J lost 6 bases, and 7 bases stayed unmatched. Written as DNA, the CDR3 is TGTGCCAGCAGACCGGGAGGGCTCTCCGAGCAGTACTTC. It encodes CASRPGGLSEQYF.

This clonotype was picked up many times. The genes are TRBV28 and TRBJ2-7; D possibly matches TRBD1 or TRBD2 (5 bases each). Germline loops: CDR1 MDHEN, CDR2 SYDVKM. The CDR3 has 14 amino acids. Trimming left V 7 bases short and J 1 base short, with 14 bases between. CDR3 DNA sequence: TGTGCCAGCATCGGTAATGGGGGTTCCTACGAGCAGTACTTC. Protein product: CASIGNGGSYEQYF.

The V call is TRBV3-1, the J call TRBJ1-3, with D possibly being TRBD1 (6 bases). CDR3 length equals 16 residues. The V and J ends lost 4 bases and 3 bases respectively, with 16 bases between them. Germline V gives CDR1 LGHDT, CDR2 YNNKEL (reference sequence). CDR3 amino acids: CASSPLQGVFGNTIYF. CDR3 nucleotide sequence: TGTGCCAGCAGCCCGCTACAGGGAGTATTTGGAAACACCATATATTTT.

The table lists this clonotype with a few counts. The chain couples TRBV27 to TRBJ2-3; D is ambiguous. The CDR3 is made up of 15 amino acids. Germline V gene sequence: CDR1 MNHEY, CDR2 SMNVEV (reference sequence). Trimming pared 0 bases from V and 2 bases from J, leaving 9 bases between. CDR3 protein: CASSLSLTYTDTQYF. CDR3 bases: TGTGCCAGCAGTTTATCCTTGACCTACACAGATACGCAGTATTTT.